One and the same sample provided the 20 T cell receptor beta chains below, sequenced in a study of persistence of HIV-infected CD4 T cells. Antigens of these TCRs are unknown. Sequencing used immunoSEQ version 4 in survey mode. Profiled with immunoSEQ multiplex PCR; TCRdb holds only in-frame clones, not every one. The sample lists approximately 65,000 clones; 65% to 75% were seen once. Overlapping HIV-1 Gag 15-mer peptides at around 1 ug per peptide per mL were used. Sorted nonresponding memory CD4+ T cells were CD40L-negative, CD69-negative, CD45RO-high. The sequencing used CD4+ T cells sorted from PBMCs after roughly 18-hour stimulation, collected from a patient who received antiretroviral therapy. Every receptor here comes from an adult man with HIV who was CMV-seropositive.

The chain has TRBV2 and TRBJ1-1; D gene ambiguous. Trimming left V 5 bases short and J 8 bases short, with 12 bases between. Germline assignment: CDR1 SNHLY and CDR2 FYNNEI. The CDR3 extends over 12 amino acids. CDR3: CASSLGRAEAFF. The CDR3 nucleotides read TGTGCCAGCAGTTTGGGGAGGGCGGAAGCTTTCTTT.

This clone was observed a few times. This chain links TRBV12-3 or TRBV12-4 with TRBJ1-1, with D unresolved. This CDR3 is 13 amino acids long. Trimming took off 2 bases at V and 1 base at J, with 5 bases between the two ends. The CDR3 is CASSLQENTEAFF. DNA of the CDR3: TGTGCCAGCAGTTTACAGGAGAACACTGAAGCTTTCTTT.

This clone has a single count. V and J are TRBV10-3 and TRBJ2-1; D is perhaps TRBD1 (6 bases). The germline V gene encodes CDR1 ENHRY and CDR2 SYGVKD. There are 16 residues in the CDR3. Trimming took 7 bases from V and 0 from J, leaving 16 bases between them. DNA of the CDR3: TGTGCCATCACCAGTCCGGGACACGCCTCCTACAATGAGCAGTTCTTC. Protein: CAITSPGHASYNEQFF.

The chain carries TRBV9 and TRBJ1-4; 9 nucleotides agree with TRBD1. The CDR3 runs to 15 residues. Trimming removed 4 bases from V and 6 bases from J; junction bases left unmatched: 7. Germline-derived CDR1 and CDR2 are SGDLS and YYNGEE. The CDR3 sequence is CASSLSGTGYEKLFF. CDR3 nucleotide sequence: TGTGCCAGCAGCCTTTCCGGGACAGGGTATGAAAAACTGTTTTTT.

V usage is TRBV3-1 (or the pseudogene TRBV3-2) and J usage is TRBJ1-1, with 11 bases aligning to TRBD1. The CDR3 has 17 residues. V gave up 4 bases and J gave up 4 bases; unmatched junction bases: 11. Germline assignment: CDR1 LGHDT and CDR2 YNNKEL (reference sequence). DNA for the CDR3: TGTGCCAGCAGCCCGGTACGGACAGGGGGCGGGAGCACTGAAGCTTTCTTT. Protein sequence: CASSPVRTGGGSTEAFF.

The chain uses TRBV19 and TRBJ2-2; the D is unclear. The germline V gene has CDR1 LNHDA and CDR2 SQIVND (reference sequence). The CDR3 spans 12 residues. Trimming took 3 bases from V and 7 from J, leaving 6 bases between them. Here the CDR3 DNA reads TGTGCCAGTAGTATTGAGAACGGGGAGCTGTTTTTT. It codes for CASSIENGELFF. The full variable domain, with the rest looked up from reference TRBV19 and TRBJ2-2, is DGGITQSPKYLFRKEGQNVTLSCEQNLNHDAMYWYRQDPGQGLRLIYYSQIVNDFQKGDIAEGYSVSREKKESFPLTVTSAQKNPTAFYLCASSIENGELFFGEGSRLTVL.

CDR3 region: CASSPRMETNTEAFF. The CDR3 DNA sequence: TGTGCCAGCTCACCGAGGATGGAAACTAACACTGAAGCTTTCTTT. J is TRBJ1-1 and V is TRBV18; D gene unclear. V dropped 3 bases and J dropped 2 bases, with 13 bases sitting between them. The CDR3 is 15 amino acids. Germline V CDR1 and CDR2: KGHSH, LQKENI. Supplemented by reference TRBV18 and TRBJ1-1, the full variable domain reads NAGVMQNPRHLVRRRGQEARLRCSPMKGHSHVYWYRQLPEEGLKFMVYLQKENIIDESGMPKERFSAEFPKEGPSILRIQQVVRGDSAAYFCASSPRMETNTEAFFGQGTRLTVV.

The chain carries TRBV5-1 and TRBJ1-2, with TRBD1 as a possible D gene (5 bases). CDR3 length equals 13 residues. Trimming removed 0 bases at V and 6 bases at J, with 9 bases between. The germline V gene encodes CDR1 SGHRS and CDR2 YFSETQ. CDR3 region: CASSLEGWDGYTF. In nucleotides, the CDR3 is TGCGCCAGCAGCTTGGAGGGGTGGGATGGCTACACCTTC.

This chain links TRBV6-5 with TRBJ1-3; TRBD1 matches 10 bases. Germline trimming cut 8 bases from V and 3 bases from J; bases unmatched to any gene: 7. The CDR3 has 15 residues. Germline V gene sequence: CDR1 MNHEY, CDR2 SVGAGI. This CDR3 is CASGSGTGDGNTIYF. The CDR3 coding sequence is TGTGCCAGCGGGTCGGGGACAGGGGATGGAAACACCATATATTTT.

The chain has TRBV3-1 (or the pseudogene TRBV3-2) and TRBJ1-2, with 9 bases that match TRBD1. Losses at the gene ends were 3 bases for V and 8 bases for J; bases not matched to a gene: 7. The CDR3 has 14 amino acids. The germline V gene has CDR1 LGHDT and CDR2 YNNKEL (reference sequence). The CDR3 bases are TGTGCCAGCAGCCATCAACAGGGGGCGCGGGGCTACACCTTC. Translation: CASSHQQGARGYTF.

The chain has TRBV2 and TRBJ2-7; possible D gene TRBD1, 6 bases. The V end lost 6 bases, the J end lost 6 bases, and 12 bases lay between the germline ends. The CDR3 consists of 12 residues. Germline V gene lookup returns CDR1 SNHLY and CDR2 FYNNEI. CDR3 DNA: TGTGCCAGCAGGCTAGACAGGTTCGAGCAGTACTTC. Protein sequence: CASRLDRFEQYF. The complete variable domain, with remaining parts taken from reference TRBV2 and TRBJ2-7, reads EPEVTQTPSHQVTQMGQEVILRCVPISNHLYFYWYRQILGQKVEFLVSFYNNEISEKSEIFDDQFSVERPDGSNFTLKIRSTKLEDSAMYFCASRLDRFEQYFGPGTRLTVT.

The chain joins TRBV28 to TRBJ2-1; D is undetermined. V lost 4 bases to trimming and J lost 2 bases, with 0 bases between them. The CDR3 extends over 11 amino acids. Germline V lookup: CDR1 MDHEN, CDR2 SYDVKM. Here the CDR3 reads CASSSYNEQFF. The CDR3 DNA reads as TGTGCCAGCAGTTCCTACAATGAGCAGTTCTTC. Complete variable domain (other parts from reference TRBV28 and TRBJ2-1): DVKVTQSSRYLVKRTGEKVFLECVQDMDHENMFWYRQDPGLGLRLIYFSYDVKMKEKGDIPEGYSVSREKKERFSLILESASTNQTSMYLCASSSYNEQFFGPGTRLTVL.

The chain links TRBV12-5 to TRBJ2-2; no clear D. Looked up from germline, CDR1 is LGHNT and CDR2 is FRNRAP. Trimming took 5 bases from V and 2 from J, leaving 15 bases between them. This CDR3 has 16 residues. The CDR3 loop is CASGPIGSGNTGELFF. The CDR3 region has the DNA TGTGCTAGTGGTCCCATAGGATCCGGAAACACCGGGGAGCTGTTTTTT.

The genes are TRBV6-5 and TRBJ2-3, with 10 bases fitting TRBD1. CDR1 and CDR2 (germline): MNHEY, SVGAGI. This CDR3 comprises 15 residues. V was clipped by 7 bases and J by 3 bases; unmatched bases: 7. The CDR3 reads CASTGQGVSTDTQYF. The CDR3, as DNA: TGTGCCAGCACCGGACAGGGGGTGTCAACAGATACGCAGTATTTT.

The chain joins TRBV12-3 or TRBV12-4 to TRBJ2-7; D is perhaps TRBD2 (7 bases). The CDR3 is 13 residues long. Trimming removed 2 bases from V and 5 bases from J, with 10 bases in between. CDR3 in amino acids: CASSLKGGDEQYF. The CDR3 DNA follows: TGTGCCAGCAGTTTAAAAGGGGGGGACGAGCAGTACTTC.

The sample holds one count of this clone. This chain connects TRBV27 to TRBJ2-7; D assignment may be TRBD1 or TRBD2 (6 bases each). The CDR3 loop spans 16 amino acids. The germline V and J ends were trimmed by 0 bases and 6 bases, with 18 bases remaining between them. Germline CDR1 is MNHEY and CDR2 is SMNVEV (reference sequence). CDR3 loop: CASSLSGGRGIAEQYF. CDR3 sequence (DNA): TGTGCCAGCAGTTTATCGGGGGGCCGGGGAATCGCCGAGCAGTACTTC.

V and J are TRBV6-5 and TRBJ2-3; D remains unclear. With 4 bases removed from V and 4 bases from J, the gap between germline ends came to 3 bases. This CDR3 is 11 amino acids long. The germline gives CDR1 MNHEY, CDR2 SVGAGI. The chain's CDR3 is CASSFSDTQYF. CDR3 DNA: TGTGCCAGCAGTTTCTCAGATACGCAGTATTTT.

The CDR3 region is CASSVGTSGYNEQFF. For the CDR3, the DNA is TGTGCCAGCAGCGTAGGAACTAGCGGTTACAATGAGCAGTTCTTC. The chain employs TRBV9 and TRBJ2-1, with 8 bases aligning to TRBD2. This CDR3 has 15 residues. Trimming at V came to 0 bases and at J to 4 bases, leaving 3 bases not matched to a gene. CDR1 and CDR2 from the germline V gene are SGDLS and YYNGEE.

V and J are TRBV20-1 and TRBJ1-1, with D possibly TRBD1 on 5 matching bases. Trimming left V 3 bases short and J 2 bases short, with 13 bases between. The CDR3 has 14 amino acids. Germline CDR1 and CDR2: DFQATT and SNEGSKA (reference sequence). The CDR3 sequence: CSASPPGLNTEAFF. CDR3 nucleotides: TGCAGTGCTAGTCCCCCGGGGCTAAACACTGAAGCTTTCTTT.

This clone turned up a few times. The rearrangement joins TRBV12-3 or TRBV12-4 to TRBJ1-3; D ambiguous. V lost 1 base to trimming and J lost 4 bases, with 2 bases between them. The CDR3 is made up of 12 amino acids. The CDR3 reads CASSLGGNTIYF. The CDR3 DNA reads TGTGCCAGCAGTTTAGGCGGAAACACCATATATTTT.